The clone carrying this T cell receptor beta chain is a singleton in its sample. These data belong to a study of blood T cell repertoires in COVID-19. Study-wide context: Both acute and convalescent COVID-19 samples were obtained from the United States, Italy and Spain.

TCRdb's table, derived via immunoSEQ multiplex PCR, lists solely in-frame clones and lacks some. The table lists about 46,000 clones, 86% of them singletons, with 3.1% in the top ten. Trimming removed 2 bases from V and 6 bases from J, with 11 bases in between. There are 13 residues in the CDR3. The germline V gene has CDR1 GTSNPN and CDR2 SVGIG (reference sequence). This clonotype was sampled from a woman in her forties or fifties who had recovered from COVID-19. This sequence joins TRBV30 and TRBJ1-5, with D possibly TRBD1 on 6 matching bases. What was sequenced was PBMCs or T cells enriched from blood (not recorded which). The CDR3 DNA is TGTGCCTGGAGTACTGGGGGCAGTCAGCCCCAGCATTTT. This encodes CAWSTGGSQPQHF.